This T cell receptor beta chain was captured in a study of blood T cells in healthy people across ages. The CDR3 runs to 18 residues. CDR1 and CDR2 (germline): SGHRS, YFSETQ. Sample-barcoded 5' priming and a J-beta primer mix drove a second PCR of roughly 6 to 12 cycles. MiXCR, run by TCRdb on the 5' RACE reads, gives a single entry per CDR3 protein. The sample has 800,000 or so distinct CDR3 sequences; 46% are singletons. Concerning this clonotype: One junction end disagrees with the germline gene, perhaps due to a read error.

The chain carries TRBV5-1 and TRBJ2-3; D gene uncertain. The sample consisted of blood. The sequence derives from a man aged 80 or over in good health. The CDR3 here is CAGSFDPPGPKVTDTQYF. The CDR3 DNA reads TGCGCCGGCAGCTTCGACCCCCCGGGCCCGAAGGTCACAGATACGCAGTATTTT. Combining the CDR3 with reference TRBV5-1 and TRBJ2-3 gives the whole variable domain KAGVTQTPRYLIKTRGQQVTLSCSPISGHRSVSWYQQTPGQGLQFLFEYFSETQRNKGNFPGRFSGRQFSNSRSEMNVSTLELGDSALYLCAGSFDPPGPKVTDTQYFGPGTRLTVL.